This T cell receptor (beta chain) was obtained from a study of blood T cell repertoires in COVID-19. On the study more broadly: Donors in the United States, Italy and Spain gave samples during acute or convalescent COVID-19. The cDNA or gDNA used as material had been derived from T cells, B-cell-depleted T cells, or PBMCs.

This CDR3 has 14 residues. Germline lookup yields CDR1 LGHDT and CDR2 YNNKEL (reference sequence). After removal of 1 base from V and 4 bases from J, the junction contained 4 bases not matched to a gene. As handled by the study authors: Reference gene primers were amplified, and this amplification served to estimate nucleated cell counts. Clones were sequenced by immunoSEQ multiplex PCR, and TCRdb holds only the in-frame ones, with some missing. V and J calls and clone size are as listed in that table; D and trimming were resolved from the DNA. The table has about 59,000 clones, approximately 82% seen once.

The J gene is TRBJ2-7, the V gene TRBV3-1 (or the pseudogene TRBV3-2), with 7 bases aligning to TRBD2. The receptor was derived from a woman older than 75 with acute or convalescent COVID-19. The sequenced sample consisted of peripheral blood. The CDR3 nucleotides are TGTGCCAGCAGCCAAGGGACTAGACTATACGAGCAGTACTTC. Residues: CASSQGTRLYEQYF.